This entry concerns a single T cell receptor (beta chain). Original analysis: Counts of nucleated cells, estimated from reference gene primer amplification, were obtained. Assay used: immunoSEQ multiplex PCR; TCRdb lists only in-frame clones, some missing. The DNA gave D and trimming, while V, J and clone size come from that table. The table includes about 300,000 clones, almost 90% detected once. These data belong to a study of blood T cell repertoires in COVID-19. CDR1 is LGHNT, CDR2 FRNRAP, per germline. There are 17 residues in the CDR3. Trimming took 0 bases from V and 4 from J; bases not matched to a gene: 8. Cohort assignment relied on participant-reported clinical history.

The gene calls are TRBV12-5 and TRBJ1-1; TRBD1 aligns across 10 bases. The sequenced sample consisted of PBMCs or T cells enriched from blood (not recorded which). This receptor was identified in a woman younger than 35 with acute COVID-19. The CDR3: CASGLVRTGGWITEAFF. As DNA, the CDR3 is TGTGCTAGTGGTTTGGTCCGGACAGGGGGTTGGATCACTGAAGCTTTCTTT.